The present T cell receptor (beta chain) was sequenced within a study of CD8+ T cells in alopecia areata. Treatment meaning: oral pan-JAK inhibitor, 5-10 mg twice daily. CDR3 length equals 15 residues. From germline, CDR1 is MNHEY and CDR2 SMNVEV (reference sequence). V lost 4 bases and J 4 bases, leaving 16 bases between the germline ends. RNA extraction was followed by reverse transcription into cDNA, which acted as the sequencing template. Profiling relied on immunoSEQ multiplex PCR, and the TCRdb table lists in-frame clones only, not all of them. Of fewer than 200,000 clones in the sample, 50% to 75% were seen once.

The input for sequencing was CD4+ T cells sorted from blood, taken at approximately week 60, from a patient treated with tofacitinib. The rearrangement uses TRBV27 and TRBJ1-2; TRBD1 might be the D (6 bases). The clonotype was recovered from a human donor with alopecia areata. This CDR3 reads CASSSLAGAGYGYTF. The CDR3 DNA reads TGTGCCAGCAGTTCCCTAGCAGGGGCGGGCTATGGCTACACCTTC.